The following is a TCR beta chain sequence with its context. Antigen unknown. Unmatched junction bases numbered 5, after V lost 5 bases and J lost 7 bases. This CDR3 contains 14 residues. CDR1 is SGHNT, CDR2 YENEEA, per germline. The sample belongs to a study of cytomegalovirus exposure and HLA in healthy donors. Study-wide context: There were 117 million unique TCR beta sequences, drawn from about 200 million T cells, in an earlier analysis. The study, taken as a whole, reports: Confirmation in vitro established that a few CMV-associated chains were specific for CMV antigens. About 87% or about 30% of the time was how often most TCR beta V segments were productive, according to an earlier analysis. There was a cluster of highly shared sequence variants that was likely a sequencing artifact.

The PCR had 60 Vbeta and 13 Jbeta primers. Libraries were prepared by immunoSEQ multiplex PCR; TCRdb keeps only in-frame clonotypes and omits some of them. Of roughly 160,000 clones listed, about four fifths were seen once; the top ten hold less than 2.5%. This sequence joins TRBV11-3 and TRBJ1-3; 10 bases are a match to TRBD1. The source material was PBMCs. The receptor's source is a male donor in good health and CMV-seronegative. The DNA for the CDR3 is TGTGCCAGCAGCCAGGGGACAGGGGTGAACACCATATATTTT. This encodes CASSQGTGVNTIYF.